This T cell receptor beta chain comes out of a study of radiation and T cells in renal cell carcinoma. TCRdb keeps only in-frame clones here, not all; method: immunoSEQ multiplex PCR. The repertoire holds just under 150,000 clones, less than 90% seen once, with roughly 17% in the top ten. Time point meaning: blood 4 weeks post-SBRT, at nephrectomy. Treatment denoted: 15 Gy SBRT to primary tumor, nephrectomy 4 weeks later. The length of the CDR3 is 9 residues. The specimen was blood, collected from a patient whose treatment included radiotherapy and nephrectomy. This receptor was taken from a woman in her forties or fifties with renal cell carcinoma. This chain connects TRBV21-1 to TRBJ1-2. TRBV21-1 constitutes a pseudogene. The chain's CDR3 is CASADGYTF. The CDR3, as DNA: TGTGCCAGCGCTGATGGCTACACCTTC.